The 2 T cell receptor beta chains below come from one sample, sequenced in a study of blood T cell repertoires in COVID-19. Assay used: immunoSEQ multiplex PCR; TCRdb lists only in-frame clones, some missing. The sample shows over 250,000 clones, 82% of them seen only once. Sequencing used PBMCs or T cells enriched from blood (not recorded which). These receptor sequences come from a man in his forties who had been exposed to COVID-19.

The rearrangement links TRBV28 to TRBJ2-1; D ambiguous. Germline assignment: CDR1 MDHEN and CDR2 SYDVKM. With 5 bases removed from V and 3 bases from J, the gap between germline ends came to 5 bases. The CDR3 is made up of 12 amino acids. Here the CDR3 reads CASSQNYNEQFF. DNA of the CDR3: TGTGCCAGCAGTCAGAACTACAATGAGCAGTTCTTC.

V and J are TRBV15 and TRBJ2-3; D is undetermined. Germline V gives CDR1 LNHNV, CDR2 YYDKDF (reference sequence). Trimming left V 8 bases short and J 1 base short, with 7 bases between. The CDR3 is made up of 12 amino acids. CDR3 loop: CATSSRTDTQYF. The CDR3 DNA follows: TGTGCCACCTCGAGCCGCACAGATACGCAGTATTTT.